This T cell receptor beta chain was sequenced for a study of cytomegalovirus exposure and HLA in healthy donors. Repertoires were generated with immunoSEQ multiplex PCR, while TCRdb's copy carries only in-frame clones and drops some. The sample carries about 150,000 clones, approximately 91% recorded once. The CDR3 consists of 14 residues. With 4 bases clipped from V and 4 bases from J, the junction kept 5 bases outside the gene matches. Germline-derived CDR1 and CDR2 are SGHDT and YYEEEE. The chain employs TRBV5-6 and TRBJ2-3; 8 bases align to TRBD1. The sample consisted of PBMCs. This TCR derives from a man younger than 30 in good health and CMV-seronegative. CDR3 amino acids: CASSPEDRADTQYF. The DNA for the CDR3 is TGTGCCAGCAGCCCGGAGGACAGGGCAGATACGCAGTATTTT.